This T cell receptor beta chain appears in the sequencing data of a study of blood T cell repertoires in COVID-19. Clones were read by immunoSEQ multiplex PCR, and TCRdb kept only the in-frame ones, dropping some. This table has 70,000 to 95,000 clones, over 80% appearing once. Trimming took off 5 bases at V and 1 base at J, with 12 bases between the two ends. The germline V gene has CDR1 SGHAT and CDR2 FQNNGV. The CDR3 totals 15 residues. Sequencing was done on a sample of peripheral blood. This sequence joins TRBV11-2 and TRBJ1-5, with D maybe TRBD1 (6 bases). The clonotype was recovered from a man in his forties or fifties with active COVID-19. The CDR3 nucleotides are TGTGCCAGCAGCCCACAGGGCCAAAGCAATCAGCCCCAGCATTTT. The encoded protein is CASSPQGQSNQPQHF.